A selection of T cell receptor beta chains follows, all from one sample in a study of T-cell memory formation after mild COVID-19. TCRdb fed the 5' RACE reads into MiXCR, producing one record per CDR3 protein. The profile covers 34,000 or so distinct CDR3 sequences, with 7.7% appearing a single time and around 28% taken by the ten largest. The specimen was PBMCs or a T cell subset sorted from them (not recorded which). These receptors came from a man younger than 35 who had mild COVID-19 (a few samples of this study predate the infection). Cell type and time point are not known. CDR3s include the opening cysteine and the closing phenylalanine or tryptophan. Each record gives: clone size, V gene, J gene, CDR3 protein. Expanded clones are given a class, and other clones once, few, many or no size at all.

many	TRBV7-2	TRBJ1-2	CASRPGWDSGYTF
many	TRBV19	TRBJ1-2	CASKGPDYTF
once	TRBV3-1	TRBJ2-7	CATPLGQSYEQYF
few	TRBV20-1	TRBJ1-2	CSADEGRDYGYTF
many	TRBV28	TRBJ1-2	CASSFLIYGYTF
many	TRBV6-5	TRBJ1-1	CASSRGGTGQTEAFF
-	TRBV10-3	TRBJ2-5	CAISESGQGTLETQYF
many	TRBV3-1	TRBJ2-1	CASSQDWRSYNEQFF
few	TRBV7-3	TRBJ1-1	CASSPRQVGTNTEAFF
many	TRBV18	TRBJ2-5	CASSPRQEETQYF
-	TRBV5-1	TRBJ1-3	CASSIGPAGNTIYF
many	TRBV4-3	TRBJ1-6	CASSRPQSPLHF
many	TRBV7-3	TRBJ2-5	CASSLVGFAEETQYF
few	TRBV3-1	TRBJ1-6	CASSQVYRGRSPLHF
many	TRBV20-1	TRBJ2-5	CSAREPAVGQETQYF
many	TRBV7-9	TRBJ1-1	CASSLSMAEAFF
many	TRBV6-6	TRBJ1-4	CASSYSSVADEKLFF